Listed here are 17 T cell receptor beta chains from one sample, sequenced in a study of blood T cell repertoires in COVID-19. Profiling relied on immunoSEQ multiplex PCR, and the TCRdb table lists in-frame clones only, not all of them. The sample holds fewer than 80,000 clones, 82% seen once. Source material: peripheral blood. These receptors all stem from a woman aged 80 or older with acute or convalescent COVID-19.

V gene TRBV4-1 combines with J gene TRBJ1-1; no firm D call. Germline V gene lookup returns CDR1 MGHRA and CDR2 YSYEKL. This CDR3 spans 14 amino acids. V was shortened by 4 bases and J by 2 bases, with 11 bases between the two germline ends. The CDR3 sequence: CASSRAEGNTEAFF. In DNA, the CDR3 is TGCGCCAGCAGCCGAGCCGAGGGTAACACTGAAGCTTTCTTT.

V usage is TRBV14 and J usage is TRBJ1-6; 7 bases match TRBD1. The CDR3 loop spans 17 amino acids. V lost 1 base to trimming and J lost 8 bases; unmatched junction nucleotides: 11. CDR1 is SGHDN, CDR2 FVKESK, per germline. CDR3 loop: CASSQAPTGREDSPLHF. In DNA form, the CDR3 reads TGTGCCAGCAGCCAAGCCCCGACAGGGCGTGAGGATTCACCCCTCCACTTT. Using reference TRBV14 and TRBJ1-6 for the parts outside the CDR3, the full variable domain is EAGVTQFPSHSVIEKGQTVTLRCDPISGHDNLYWYRRVMGKEIKFLLHFVKESKQDESGMPNNRFLAERTGGTYSTLKVQPAELEDSGVYFCASSQAPTGREDSPLHFGNGTRLTVT.

The CDR3 loop reads CASSFGGLGAFF. The CDR3 nucleotides are TGCGCCAGCAGCTTTGGAGGTCTTGGAGCTTTCTTT. This chain connects TRBV5-1 to TRBJ1-1; the D is unclear. V lost 2 bases, J lost 10 bases, and 12 bases lay in between. Germline CDR1 reads SGHRS; CDR2 reads YFSETQ. The CDR3 has 12 amino acids. The variable domain in full, with the rest retrieved from reference TRBV5-1 and TRBJ1-1, is KAGVTQTPRYLIKTRGQQVTLSCSPISGHRSVSWYQQTPGQGLQFLFEYFSETQRNKGNFPGRFSGRQFSNSRSEMNVSTLELGDSALYLCASSFGGLGAFFGQGTRLTVV.

The J gene is TRBJ2-7, the V gene TRBV19; tentative D call: TRBD1 (5 bases). Trimming left V 4 bases short and J 3 bases short, with 16 bases between. Germline-derived CDR1 and CDR2 are LNHDA and SQIVND (reference sequence). The CDR3 sequence is 15 residues long. CDR3 residues: CASSTDRIPHYEQYF. The CDR3 DNA reads as TGTGCCAGTAGTACAGACAGAATTCCTCACTACGAGCAGTACTTC.

The CDR3 sequence is CASSRRTGGMYEQYF. The CDR3 nucleotides read TGTGCCAGCAGTCGAAGGACAGGGGGTATGTACGAGCAGTACTTC. The chain joins TRBV6-5 to TRBJ2-7, with TRBD1 matching 10 bases. The length of the CDR3 is 15 residues. Germline V gene lookup returns CDR1 MNHEY and CDR2 SVGAGI. V dropped 5 bases and J dropped 4; count of bases not matched to a gene: 8.

The chain combines TRBV29-1 with TRBJ1-4; tentative D call: TRBD1 (6 bases). The CDR3 sequence is 14 residues long. Per the germline V gene, CDR1 is SQVTM and CDR2 is ANQGSEA. V shed 4 bases and J shed 7 bases, with 16 bases lying between them. The CDR3 bases are TGCAGCGTTGGTTTCGCAGGGGCGGGTGAAAAACTGTTTTTT. Its translation: CSVGFAGAGEKLFF. Filled out from reference TRBV29-1 and TRBJ1-4, the complete variable domain reads SAVISQKPSRDICQRGTSLTIQCQVDSQVTMMFWYRQQPGQSLTLIATANQGSEATYESGFVIDKFPISRPNLTFSTLTVSNMSPEDSSIYLCSVGFAGAGEKLFFGSGTQLSVL.

The V call is TRBV6-6, the J call TRBJ1-5; D remains unclear. Germline assignment: CDR1 MNHNY and CDR2 SVGAGI (reference sequence). There are 13 residues in the CDR3. V gave up 8 bases and J gave up 8 bases, with 16 bases separating them. This CDR3 is CASQKTETEPQHF. In DNA, the CDR3 is TGTGCCAGCCAAAAAACGGAAACAGAGCCCCAGCATTTT.

The chain combines TRBV24-1 with TRBJ2-1; 11 positions match TRBD2. The V segment lost 4 bases and the J segment 10 bases; nucleotides outside the gene matches: 8. The germline CDR1 and CDR2 sequences are KGHDR and SFDVKD. There are 15 residues in the CDR3. In DNA form, the CDR3 reads TGTGCCACCAGTGAAGGGCTAGCGGGGGGCTACGAGCAGTTCTTC. Protein sequence: CATSEGLAGGYEQFF.

The gene calls are TRBV19 and TRBJ1-2; 7 bases are a match to TRBD1. The germline CDR1 and CDR2 sequences are LNHDA and SQIVND (reference sequence). The V and J ends lost 5 bases and 1 base, in that order; junction bases with no gene match: 4. The CDR3 has 14 residues. CDR3 amino acids: CASSLGTVNYGYTF. CDR3 in DNA: TGTGCCAGTAGTCTCGGGACAGTTAACTATGGCTACACCTTC.

Written as DNA, the CDR3 is TGTGCCAGCAGGACAAAACCTACATCGCCGGGGGAGCTGTTTTTT. The encoded protein is CASRTKPTSPGELFF. The genes are TRBV6-5 and TRBJ2-2; D unresolved. Looked up from germline, CDR1 is MNHEY and CDR2 is SVGAGI. V lost 6 bases, J lost 8 bases, and 19 bases lay in between. This CDR3 spans 15 amino acids.

The chain couples TRBV27 to TRBJ2-7; TRBD2 aligns across 8 bases. V shed 3 bases and J 4 bases; nucleotides not matched to a gene: 5. The CDR3 extends over 14 amino acids. Germline lookup yields CDR1 MNHEY and CDR2 SMNVEV (reference sequence). Written as DNA, the CDR3 is TGTGCCAGCAGTTTTGCGGGGGGTGGTTACGAGCAGTACTTC. Translation: CASSFAGGGYEQYF.

The CDR3 region has the DNA TGTGCCAGCAGTGAGGCGACAGGGGGTTTCGGCTACACCTTC. Translation gives CASSEATGGFGYTF. V and J are TRBV2 and TRBJ1-2; 9 bases align to TRBD1. Germline V gives CDR1 SNHLY, CDR2 FYNNEI. Germline trimming cut 3 bases from V and 8 bases from J; bases unmatched to any gene: 7. The CDR3 is made up of 14 amino acids.

The chain couples TRBV3-1 (or the pseudogene TRBV3-2) to TRBJ2-5; 8 bases map to TRBD1. Per germline, CDR1 LGHDT and CDR2 YNNKEL (reference sequence). This CDR3 region has 15 residues. The V segment lost 2 bases and the J segment 5 bases; nucleotides outside the gene matches: 7. The CDR3 loop is CASSQTQGVGETQYF. CDR3 nucleotide sequence: TGTGCCAGCAGCCAAACACAGGGGGTGGGCGAGACCCAGTACTTC.

This clone appeared a few times. The V and J genes are TRBV19 and TRBJ1-2; D may be TRBD1 (6 bases). CDR1 LNHDA and CDR2 SQIVND come from the germline V gene (reference sequence). CDR3 length: 13 residues. With 3 bases removed from V and 3 bases from J, the gap between germline ends came to 8 bases. The CDR3 sequence is CASSIRTDYGYTF. The CDR3 DNA reads as TGTGCCAGTAGTATCCGGACAGACTATGGCTACACCTTC.

The rearrangement links TRBV5-1 to TRBJ2-5, with 8 bases matching TRBD1. This CDR3 has 15 amino acids. The germline V gene has CDR1 SGHRS and CDR2 YFSETQ. The V gene end was trimmed by 0 bases and the J gene end by 3 bases; junction bases not matched to a gene: 4. The CDR3 bases are TGCGCCAGCAGCTTGGATACGGGACAGGAAGAGACCCAGTACTTC. It codes for CASSLDTGQEETQYF.

The rearrangement links TRBV6-1 to TRBJ2-7; possible D gene TRBD1, 6 bases. Germline loops: CDR1 MNHNS, CDR2 SASEGT. V shed 3 bases and J shed 7 bases, with 13 bases lying between them. The CDR3 spans 13 residues. In nucleotides, the CDR3 is TGTGCCAGCAGTGATACAGGGTGGATGGAGCAGTACTTC. It translates to CASSDTGWMEQYF.

This chain joins TRBV9 and TRBJ1-1; the D gene is possibly TRBD1 (5 bases). The CDR3 extends over 15 amino acids. V was cut by 0 bases and J by 0 bases, with 9 bases left in between. The germline V gene encodes CDR1 SGDLS and CDR2 YYNGEE. CDR3 bases: TGTGCCAGCAGCGTAGTCGGACAAATGAACACTGAAGCTTTCTTT. This encodes CASSVVGQMNTEAFF.